Shown below are 12 T cell receptor beta chains from a single sample sequenced in a study of beta chain features in type 1 diabetes. Regarding the study as a whole: TCRB CDR3s from Type 1 diabetes patients were moderately but significantly shorter in all four CD4+ subsets.

These TCRs are of unknown antigen specificity. The isolated RNA, all of it, was reverse transcribed, so expressed TCRB transcripts were what got sequenced. Clones were sequenced by immunoSEQ multiplex PCR, and TCRdb holds only the in-frame ones, with some missing. The table has more than 55,000 clones, around 50% seen once. The specimen was Tregs from blood. The source is a woman between 35 and 50 years old with type 1 diabetes.

The chain uses TRBV6-6 and TRBJ1-2; D may be TRBD1 (5 bases). The germline CDR1 and CDR2 sequences are MNHNY and SVGAGI (reference sequence). The CDR3 is 13 residues long. Trimming cost V 5 bases and J 7 bases, with 14 bases left between them. CDR3 region: CASSPGLTGGYTF. CDR3 in DNA: TGTGCCAGCAGTCCGGGACTTACCGGTGGCTACACCTTC.

J is TRBJ2-7 and V is TRBV7-2; TRBD1 agrees at 7 bases. The CDR3 covers 15 residues. The ends lost 4 bases at V and 0 bases at J; junction bases unmatched: 6. The germline gives CDR1 SGHTA, CDR2 FQGNSA. The CDR3 protein is CASSWGRDSSYEQYF. The CDR3 DNA follows: TGTGCCAGCAGCTGGGGCCGGGACAGCTCCTACGAGCAGTACTTC.

This clone was detected only a few times. V usage is TRBV7-2 and J usage is TRBJ2-1, with D perhaps matching TRBD1 (6 bases). The CDR3 runs 13 residues. Between the trimmed V and J ends, which lost 5 bases and 10 bases, there was a span of 15 bases. The germline CDR1 and CDR2 sequences are SGHTA and FQGNSA. The CDR3, as DNA: TGTGCCAGCAGCAGTAGGGGGTTGGGAGAGCAGTTCTTC. This encodes CASSSRGLGEQFF.

The chain is built from TRBV28 and TRBJ1-4; 7 nucleotides align to TRBD1. The J segment lost 3 bases and the V segment lost 6 bases, leaving 4 bases of the junction unmatched. The CDR3 runs to 14 residues. Germline V gene sequence: CDR1 MDHEN, CDR2 SYDVKM. The CDR3, as DNA: TGTGCCAGCAGGACGGGACAGCCTAATGAAAAACTGTTTTTT. Protein: CASRTGQPNEKLFF.

This sequence joins TRBV2 and TRBJ1-2; no clear D. This CDR3 is 12 amino acids long. The V end was cut by 7 bases, the J end by 6 bases, with 12 bases between. Germline loops: CDR1 SNHLY, CDR2 FYNNEI. The CDR3 nucleotides read TGTGCCAGCACTATGGAGGCCCATGGCTACACCTTC. Translated, it gives CASTMEAHGYTF.

The chain carries TRBV2 and TRBJ2-2; 10 bases map to TRBD1. This CDR3 is built from 14 residues. The trim removed 8 bases at V and 4 bases at J, leaving 4 bases unmatched. Germline V lookup: CDR1 SNHLY, CDR2 FYNNEI. CDR3 sequence (DNA): TGTGCCAGCCGAGGACAGGGGGGCACCGGGGAGCTGTTTTTT. Residues: CASRGQGGTGELFF.

This clone turned up a few times. The V and J genes are TRBV25-1 and TRBJ2-1; 8 bases are shared with TRBD1. The CDR3 runs 14 residues. Trimming at V came to 4 bases and at J to 10 bases, leaving 9 bases not matched to a gene. In germline, CDR1 is MGHDK, CDR2 SYGVNS. CDR3 in amino acids: CASSGMTGVREQFF. CDR3 nucleotide sequence: TGTGCCAGCAGTGGGATGACAGGGGTCCGCGAGCAGTTCTTC. The full variable domain, in which reference TRBV25-1 and TRBJ2-1 provide the parts outside the CDR3, is EADIYQTPRYLVIGTGKKITLECSQTMGHDKMYWYQQDPGMELHLIHYSYGVNSTEKGDLSSESTVSRIRTEHFPLTLESARPSHTSQYLCASSGMTGVREQFFGPGTRLTVL.

This chain links TRBV18 with TRBJ2-7; 9 bases are shared with TRBD1. J gave up 2 bases and V 3 bases, and 2 bases lay outside the gene matches. Germline V gives CDR1 KGHSH, CDR2 LQKENI. The CDR3 sequence is 14 residues long. The CDR3 DNA reads TGTGCCAGCTCACCGGGACAGGGTCCCTACGAGCAGTACTTC. It encodes CASSPGQGPYEQYF. Full variable domain (missing parts from reference TRBV18 and TRBJ2-7): NAGVMQNPRHLVRRRGQEARLRCSPMKGHSHVYWYRQLPEEGLKFMVYLQKENIIDESGMPKERFSAEFPKEGPSILRIQQVVRGDSAAYFCASSPGQGPYEQYFGPGTRLTVT.

This clone was seen many times. The chain has TRBV28 and TRBJ1-2; 7 nucleotides agree with TRBD1. The CDR3 contains 13 residues. Germline-derived CDR1 and CDR2 are MDHEN and SYDVKM. With 6 bases clipped from V and 4 bases from J, the junction kept 5 bases outside the gene matches. The CDR3 DNA follows: TGTGCCAGCAGATCACAGGGGACCTATGGCTACACCTTC. Encoded protein: CASRSQGTYGYTF.

This clone has only a few counts. The same CDR3 can be traced to other DNA sequences in this sample. CDR3 residues: CASSLEAGRVYSEQFF. In DNA form, the CDR3 reads TGTGCCAGCAGTTTAGAGGCAGGGAGGGTATATAGTGAGCAGTTCTTC. The genes are TRBV28 and TRBJ2-1, with 7 bases fitting TRBD2. Trimming cost V 2 bases and J 9 bases; bases outside gene matches: 13. Germline-derived CDR1 and CDR2 are MDHEN and SYDVKM. The CDR3 is 16 residues long.

Remarks on this clone: The final CDR3 position lacks the conserved phenylalanine or tryptophan, pointing to a likely read error. This chain uses TRBV10-1 with TRBJ2-7; 7 nucleotides match TRBD1. After removal of 5 bases from V and 2 bases from J, the junction contained 6 bases not matched to a gene. The germline V gene has CDR1 WNHNN and CDR2 SYGVQD (reference sequence). The CDR3 is 14 residues long. CDR3 DNA: TGCGCCAGCAGTTGGGACAGCTTAACCTACGAGCAGTACCTC. This codes for CASSWDSLTYEQYL.

V usage is TRBV6-6 and J usage is TRBJ1-1, with D hard to call. The CDR3 is made up of 15 amino acids. Trimming took off 0 bases at V and 1 base at J, with 9 bases between the two ends. Germline V gives CDR1 MNHNY, CDR2 SVGAGI (reference sequence). The CDR3 DNA sequence: TGTGCCAGCAGTTACTCGACGACTCGGAACACTGAAGCTTTCTTT. It specifies CASSYSTTRNTEAFF.